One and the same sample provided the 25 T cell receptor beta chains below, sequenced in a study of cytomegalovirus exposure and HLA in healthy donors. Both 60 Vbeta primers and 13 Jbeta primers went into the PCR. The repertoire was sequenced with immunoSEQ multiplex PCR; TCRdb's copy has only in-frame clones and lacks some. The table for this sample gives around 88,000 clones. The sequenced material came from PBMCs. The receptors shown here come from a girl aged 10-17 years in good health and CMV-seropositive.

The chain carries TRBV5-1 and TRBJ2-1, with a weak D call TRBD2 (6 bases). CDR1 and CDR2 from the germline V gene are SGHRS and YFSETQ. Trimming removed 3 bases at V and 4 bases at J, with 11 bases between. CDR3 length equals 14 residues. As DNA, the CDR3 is TGCGCCAGCAGCTGGGACTCGGCTTACAATGAGCAGTTCTTC. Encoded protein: CASSWDSAYNEQFF.

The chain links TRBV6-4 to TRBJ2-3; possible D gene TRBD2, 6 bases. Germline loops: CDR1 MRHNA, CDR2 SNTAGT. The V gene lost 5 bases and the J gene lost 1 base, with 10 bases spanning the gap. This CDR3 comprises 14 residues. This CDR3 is CASSISSGTDTQYF. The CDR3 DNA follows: TGTGCCAGCAGTATTTCTAGCGGCACAGATACGCAGTATTTT.

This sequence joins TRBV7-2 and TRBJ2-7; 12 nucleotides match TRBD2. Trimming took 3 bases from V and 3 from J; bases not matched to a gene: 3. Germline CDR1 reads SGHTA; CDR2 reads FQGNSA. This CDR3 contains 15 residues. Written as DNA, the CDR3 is TGTGCCAGCAGCTTTACTAGCGGGGGGCTCTACGAGCAGTACGTC. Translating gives CASSFTSGGLYEQYV.

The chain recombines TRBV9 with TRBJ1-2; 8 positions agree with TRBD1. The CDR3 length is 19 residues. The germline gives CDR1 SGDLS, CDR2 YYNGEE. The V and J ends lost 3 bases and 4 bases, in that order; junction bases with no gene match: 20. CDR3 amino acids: CASSAVPGTGLVSLYGYTF. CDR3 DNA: TGTGCCAGCAGCGCTGTACCCGGGACAGGTTTGGTATCCCTCTATGGCTACACCTTC.

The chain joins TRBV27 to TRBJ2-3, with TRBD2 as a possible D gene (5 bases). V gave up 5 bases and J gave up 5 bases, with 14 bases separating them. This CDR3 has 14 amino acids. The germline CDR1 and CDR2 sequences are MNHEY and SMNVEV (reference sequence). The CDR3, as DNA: TGTGCCAGCAGTGAGGGTTTTAGAGGAGATACGCAGTATTTT. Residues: CASSEGFRGDTQYF.

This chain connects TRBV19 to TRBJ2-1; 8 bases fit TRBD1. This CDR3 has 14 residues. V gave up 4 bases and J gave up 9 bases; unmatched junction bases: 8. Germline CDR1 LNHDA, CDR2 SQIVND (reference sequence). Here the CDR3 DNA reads TGTGCCAGTAGTACGTCTACAGGGGGTAGTGAGCAGTTCTTC. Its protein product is CASSTSTGGSEQFF.

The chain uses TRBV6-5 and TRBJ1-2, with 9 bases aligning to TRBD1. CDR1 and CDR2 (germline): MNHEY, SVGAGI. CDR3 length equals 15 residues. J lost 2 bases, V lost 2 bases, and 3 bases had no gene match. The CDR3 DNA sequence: TGTGCCAGCAGTTACCTAGGACAGGGGAACTATGGCTACACCTTC. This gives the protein CASSYLGQGNYGYTF.

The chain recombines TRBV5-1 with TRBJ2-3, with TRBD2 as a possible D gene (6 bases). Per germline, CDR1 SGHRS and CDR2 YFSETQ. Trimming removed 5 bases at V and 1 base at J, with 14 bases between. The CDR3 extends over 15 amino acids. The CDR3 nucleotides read TGCGCCAGCAGGCCAGGATCGGGGGGCACAGATACGCAGTATTTT. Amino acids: CASRPGSGGTDTQYF.

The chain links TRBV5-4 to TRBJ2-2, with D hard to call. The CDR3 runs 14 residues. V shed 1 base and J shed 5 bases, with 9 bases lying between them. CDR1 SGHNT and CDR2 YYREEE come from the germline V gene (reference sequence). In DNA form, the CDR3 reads TGTGCCAGCAGCTTGTCCAGCGCGACCGGGGAGCTGTTTTTT. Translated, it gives CASSLSSATGELFF.

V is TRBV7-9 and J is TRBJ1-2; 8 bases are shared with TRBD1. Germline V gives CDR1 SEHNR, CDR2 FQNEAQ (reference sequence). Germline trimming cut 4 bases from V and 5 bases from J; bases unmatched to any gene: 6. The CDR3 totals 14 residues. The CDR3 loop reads CASSSPQGGYGYTF. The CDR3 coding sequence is TGTGCCAGCAGCTCACCACAGGGGGGGTATGGCTACACCTTC. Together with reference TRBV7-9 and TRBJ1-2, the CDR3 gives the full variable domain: DTGVSQNPRHKITKRGQNVTFRCDPISEHNRLYWYRQTLGQGPEFLTYFQNEAQLEKSRLLSDRFSAERPKGSFSTLEIQRTEQGDSAMYLCASSSPQGGYGYTFGSGTRLTVV.

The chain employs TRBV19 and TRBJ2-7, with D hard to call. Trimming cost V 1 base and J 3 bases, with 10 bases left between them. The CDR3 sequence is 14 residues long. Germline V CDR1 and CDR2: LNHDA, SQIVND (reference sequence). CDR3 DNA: TGTGCCAGTAGTATAGTTGGCGGCTACTACGAGCAGTACTTC. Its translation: CASSIVGGYYEQYF.

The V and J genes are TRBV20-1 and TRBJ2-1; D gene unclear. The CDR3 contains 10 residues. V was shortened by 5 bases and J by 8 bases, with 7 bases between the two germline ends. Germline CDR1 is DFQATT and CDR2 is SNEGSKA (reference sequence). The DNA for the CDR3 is TGCAGTGCTGAAAGAGATGAGCAGTTCTTC. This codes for CSAERDEQFF.

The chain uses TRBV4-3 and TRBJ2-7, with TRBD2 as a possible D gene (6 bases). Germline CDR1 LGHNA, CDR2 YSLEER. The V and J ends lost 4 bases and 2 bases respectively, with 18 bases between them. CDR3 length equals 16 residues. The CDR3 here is CASSRSRLGSAYEQYF. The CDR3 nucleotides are TGCGCCAGCAGCCGAAGCAGACTCGGGAGCGCCTACGAGCAGTACTTC.

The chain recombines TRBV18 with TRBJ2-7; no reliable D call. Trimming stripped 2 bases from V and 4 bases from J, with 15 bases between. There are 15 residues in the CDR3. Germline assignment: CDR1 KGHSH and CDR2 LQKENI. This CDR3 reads CASSPLNKEPYEQYF. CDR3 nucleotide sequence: TGTGCCAGCTCACCATTGAACAAAGAACCTTACGAGCAGTACTTC.

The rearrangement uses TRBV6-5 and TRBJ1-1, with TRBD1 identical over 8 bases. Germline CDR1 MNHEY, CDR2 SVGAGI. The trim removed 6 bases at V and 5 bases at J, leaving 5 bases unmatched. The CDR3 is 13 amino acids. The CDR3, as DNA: TGTGCCAGCAGCCTTAACAGGGGGACTGAAGCTTTCTTT. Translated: CASSLNRGTEAFF.

The chain's CDR3 is CASSQDLAGPSYEQYF. DNA of the CDR3: TGCGCCAGCAGCCAAGATCTGGCGGGGCCCTCCTACGAGCAGTACTTC. The chain employs TRBV4-3 and TRBJ2-7; a possible D gene is TRBD2 (6 bases). Germline assignment: CDR1 LGHNA and CDR2 YSLEER. V lost 0 bases, J lost 0 bases, and 12 bases lay in between. The CDR3 has 16 residues.

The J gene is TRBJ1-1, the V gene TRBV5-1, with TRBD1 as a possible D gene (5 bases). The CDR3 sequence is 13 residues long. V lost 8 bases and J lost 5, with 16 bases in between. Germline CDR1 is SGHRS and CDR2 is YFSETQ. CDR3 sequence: CASRSQGSTEAFF. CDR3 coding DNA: TGCGCCAGTCGCTCCCAGGGAAGTACTGAAGCTTTCTTT.

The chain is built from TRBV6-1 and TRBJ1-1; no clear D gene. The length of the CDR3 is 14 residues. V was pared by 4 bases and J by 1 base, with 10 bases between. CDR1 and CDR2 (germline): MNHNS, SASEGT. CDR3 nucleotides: TGTGCCAGCAGTGGTCGCCGGGAGAACACTGAAGCTTTCTTT. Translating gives CASSGRRENTEAFF.

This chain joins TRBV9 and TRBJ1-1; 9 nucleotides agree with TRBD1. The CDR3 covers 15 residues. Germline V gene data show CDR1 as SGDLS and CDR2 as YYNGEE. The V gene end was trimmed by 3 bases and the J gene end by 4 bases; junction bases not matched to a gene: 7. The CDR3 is CASSAGTGIPTEAFF. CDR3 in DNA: TGTGCCAGCAGCGCGGGGACAGGGATACCCACTGAAGCTTTCTTT.

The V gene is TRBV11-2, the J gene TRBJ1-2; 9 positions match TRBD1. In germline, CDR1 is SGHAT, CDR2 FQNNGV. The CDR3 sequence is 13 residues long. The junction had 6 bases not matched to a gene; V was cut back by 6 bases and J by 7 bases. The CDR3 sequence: CASSNRGLGGYTF. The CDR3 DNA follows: TGTGCCAGCAGTAACAGGGGGCTCGGTGGCTACACCTTC.

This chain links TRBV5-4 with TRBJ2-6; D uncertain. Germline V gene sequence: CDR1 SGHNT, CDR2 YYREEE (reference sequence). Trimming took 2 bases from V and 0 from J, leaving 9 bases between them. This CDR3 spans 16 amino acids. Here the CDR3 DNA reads TGTGCCAGCAGCTTTAATCCGAGCTCTGGGGCCAACGTCCTGACTTTC. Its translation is CASSFNPSSGANVLTF.

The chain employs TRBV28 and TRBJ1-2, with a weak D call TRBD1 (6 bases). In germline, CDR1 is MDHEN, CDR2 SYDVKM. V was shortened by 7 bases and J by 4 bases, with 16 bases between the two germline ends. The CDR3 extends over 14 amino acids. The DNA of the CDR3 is TGTGCCAGCAAGGGAGGGGAGGGGGGCTATGGCTACACCTTC. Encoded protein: CASKGGEGGYGYTF.

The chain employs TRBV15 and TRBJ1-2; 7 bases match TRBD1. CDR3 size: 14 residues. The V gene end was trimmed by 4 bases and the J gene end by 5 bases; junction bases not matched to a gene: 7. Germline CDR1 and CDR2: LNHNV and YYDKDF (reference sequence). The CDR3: CATSTGDSTYGYTF. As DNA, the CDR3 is TGTGCCACCAGCACCGGGGACAGCACTTATGGCTACACCTTC.

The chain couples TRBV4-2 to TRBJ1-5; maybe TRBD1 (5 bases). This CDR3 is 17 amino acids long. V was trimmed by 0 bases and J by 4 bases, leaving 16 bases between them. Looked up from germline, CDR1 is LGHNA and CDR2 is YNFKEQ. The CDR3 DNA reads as TGTGCCAGCAGCCAAGATGTAGGGGCGCCTGATAATCAGCCCCAGCATTTT. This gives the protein CASSQDVGAPDNQPQHF.

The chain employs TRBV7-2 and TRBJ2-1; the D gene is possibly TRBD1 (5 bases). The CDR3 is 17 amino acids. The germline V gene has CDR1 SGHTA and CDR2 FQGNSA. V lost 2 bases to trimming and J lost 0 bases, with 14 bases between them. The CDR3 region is CASSLRAGYYSYNEQFF. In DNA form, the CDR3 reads TGTGCCAGCAGCTTAAGAGCAGGGTATTACTCCTACAATGAGCAGTTCTTC.